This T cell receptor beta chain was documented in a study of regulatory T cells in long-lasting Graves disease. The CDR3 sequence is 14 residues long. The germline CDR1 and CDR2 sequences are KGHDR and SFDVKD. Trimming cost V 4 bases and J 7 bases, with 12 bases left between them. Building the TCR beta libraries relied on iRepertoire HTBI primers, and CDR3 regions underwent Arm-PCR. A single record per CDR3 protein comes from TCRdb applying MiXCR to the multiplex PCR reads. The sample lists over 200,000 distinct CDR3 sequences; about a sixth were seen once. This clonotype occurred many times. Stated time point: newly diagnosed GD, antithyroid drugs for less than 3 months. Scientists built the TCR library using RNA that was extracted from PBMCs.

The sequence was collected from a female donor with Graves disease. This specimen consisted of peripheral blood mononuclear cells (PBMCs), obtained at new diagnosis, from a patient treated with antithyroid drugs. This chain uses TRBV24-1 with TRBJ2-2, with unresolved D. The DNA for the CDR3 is TGTGCCACCAGTGACCCCAACACGAGCGGGGAGCTGTTTTTT. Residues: CATSDPNTSGELFF.